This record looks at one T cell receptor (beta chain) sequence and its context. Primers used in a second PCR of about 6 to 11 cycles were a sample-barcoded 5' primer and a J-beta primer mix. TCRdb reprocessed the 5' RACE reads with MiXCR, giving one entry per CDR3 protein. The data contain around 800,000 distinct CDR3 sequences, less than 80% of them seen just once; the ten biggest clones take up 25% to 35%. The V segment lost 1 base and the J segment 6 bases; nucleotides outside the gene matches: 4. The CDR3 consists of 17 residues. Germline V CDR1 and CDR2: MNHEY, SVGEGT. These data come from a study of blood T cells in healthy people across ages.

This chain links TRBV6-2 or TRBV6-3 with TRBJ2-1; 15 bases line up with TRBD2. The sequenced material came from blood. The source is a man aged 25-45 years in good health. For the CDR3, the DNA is TGTGCCAGCAGTTACTGGACTAGCGGGGGGGCAGTCAATGAGCAGTTCTTC. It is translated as CASSYWTSGGAVNEQFF.